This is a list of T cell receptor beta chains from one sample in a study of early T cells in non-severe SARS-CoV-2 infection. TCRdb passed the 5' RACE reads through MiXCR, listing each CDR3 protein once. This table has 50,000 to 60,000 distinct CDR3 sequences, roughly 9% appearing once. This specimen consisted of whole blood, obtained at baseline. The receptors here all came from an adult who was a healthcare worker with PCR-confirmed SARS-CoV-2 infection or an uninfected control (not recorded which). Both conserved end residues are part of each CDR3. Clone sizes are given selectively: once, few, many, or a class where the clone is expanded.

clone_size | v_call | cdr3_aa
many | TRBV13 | CASSSLLAGDTDTQYF
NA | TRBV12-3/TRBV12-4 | CASRPEGWSGNTIYF
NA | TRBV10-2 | CASRVFGVTHYGYTF
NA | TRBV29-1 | CSVEAGDNEQYF
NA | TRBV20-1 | CSATQIYEQYF
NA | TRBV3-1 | CASSRLLRGDTQYF
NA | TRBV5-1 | CASSPGGAEGGNTIYF
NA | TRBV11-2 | CASSLDLRGTGELFF
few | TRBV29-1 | CSALFLVSLETQYF
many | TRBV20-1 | CSARLAGQDTQYF
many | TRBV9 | CASSPRTGVETQYF
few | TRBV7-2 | CASSFRLAVGKDRELFF
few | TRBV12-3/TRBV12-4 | CASSSWQGAGEQYF
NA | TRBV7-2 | CASSLALAGSTQYF
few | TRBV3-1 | CASSRSGSNQPQHF
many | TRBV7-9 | CASSSASRAGGSYNEQFF
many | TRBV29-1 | CSDRDRGRSSSGTDTQYF
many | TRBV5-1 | CASSLAAGGPKTQYF
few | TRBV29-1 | CSVTGNSRGNEQFF
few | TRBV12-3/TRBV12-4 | CASSLAHRLGQGVYNEQFF
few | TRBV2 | CASSEEGTAAYEQYF
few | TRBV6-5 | CATQAQNTQYF
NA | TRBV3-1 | CASSPGRAAQETQNF
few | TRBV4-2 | CASSPDYQPYQAQYF
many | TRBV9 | CASSVELTSGYTGELFF
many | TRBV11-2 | CASSLVTISPYEQYF
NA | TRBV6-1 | CASSSGRVLTGELLF
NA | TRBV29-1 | CSVDFPDTQYF
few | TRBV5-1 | CASSPRTRGGRQDTQYF
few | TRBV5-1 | CASSTGQGGTEAFF
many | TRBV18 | CASSPSREAEQYF
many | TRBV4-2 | CASSPDRALQYF
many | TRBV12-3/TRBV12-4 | CASSRRDRREQYF